These T cell receptor beta chains were read from a single sample in a study of blood T cell repertoires in COVID-19. The assay was immunoSEQ multiplex PCR, and TCRdb's table has in-frame clones only and misses some. The sample has roughly 130,000 clones; 88% are singletons. The material sequenced was peripheral blood. Receptor source: a human donor with COVID-19, enrolled during active disease. The donor label of this sample is uncertain. Each CDR3 is given with its conserved first and last residue. Each record gives: D gene, V gene, J gene, clone size, CDR3 protein, CDR3 DNA. The D gene is left open where the match is weak. For some rows the clone size is stated as once, few or many, or as a class when expanded; others skip it.

.,TRBV11-3,TRBJ2-3,.,CASSLVVADTQYF,TGTGCCAGCAGCTTAGTAGTGGCAGATACGCAGTATTTT
TRBD1,TRBV7-9,TRBJ2-1,.,CASRSRGSSYNEQFF,TGTGCCAGCAGATCCAGGGGGTCTTCCTACAATGAGCAGTTCTTC
.,TRBV7-9,TRBJ1-1,.,CASSLAQGQEAFF,TGTGCCAGCAGCTTAGCGCAGGGGCAGGAAGCTTTCTTT
TRBD1,TRBV10-1,TRBJ2-3,.,CASSESGLGQGKVTDTQYF,TGCGCCAGCAGTGAGTCTGGTCTGGGACAGGGGAAGGTCACAGATACGCAGTATTTT
.,TRBV15,TRBJ2-1,once,CATSRESAGKSYNEQFF,TGTGCCACCAGCAGAGAGTCGGCGGGGAAATCCTACAATGAGCAGTTCTTC
TRBD2,TRBV6-5,TRBJ2-3,.,CASSSPTSGDGDTQYF,TGTGCCAGCAGTTCTCCGACTAGCGGGGATGGAGATACGCAGTATTTT
TRBD1,TRBV12-3/TRBV12-4,TRBJ1-1,.,CASSRTGFEAFF,TGTGCCAGCAGCCGGACAGGGTTTGAAGCTTTCTTT
TRBD2,TRBV6-5,TRBJ2-7,.,CASSNPLAGSYEQYF,TGTGCCAGCAGTAACCCCTTAGCGGGTTCCTACGAGCAGTACTTC
TRBD1,TRBV27,TRBJ1-5,.,CASSLSWAGGGGQPQHF,TGTGCCAGCAGTTTATCGTGGGCAGGGGGCGGTGGGCAGCCCCAGCATTTT
.,TRBV19,TRBJ1-1,.,CASSREATEAFF,TGTGCCAGTAGTAGAGAGGCCACTGAAGCTTTCTTT